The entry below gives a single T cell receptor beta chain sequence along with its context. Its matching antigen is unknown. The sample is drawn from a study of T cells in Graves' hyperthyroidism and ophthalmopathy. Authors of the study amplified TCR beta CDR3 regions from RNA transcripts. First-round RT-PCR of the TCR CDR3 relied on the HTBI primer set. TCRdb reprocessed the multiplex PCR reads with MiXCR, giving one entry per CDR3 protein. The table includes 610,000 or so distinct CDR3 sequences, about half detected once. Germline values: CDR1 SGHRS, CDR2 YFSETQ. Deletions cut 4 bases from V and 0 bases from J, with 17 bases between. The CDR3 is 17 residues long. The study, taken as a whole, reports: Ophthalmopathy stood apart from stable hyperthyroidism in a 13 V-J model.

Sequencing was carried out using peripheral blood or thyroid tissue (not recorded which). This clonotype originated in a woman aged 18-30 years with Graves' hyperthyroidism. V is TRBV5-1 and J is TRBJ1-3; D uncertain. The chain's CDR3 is CASSPAPAQSSGNTIYF. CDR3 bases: TGCGCCAGCAGCCCGGCGCCGGCTCAGAGCTCTGGAAACACCATATATTTT.